These 27 T cell receptor beta chains share one sample of origin, sequenced in a study of blood T cells in healthy people across ages. A second PCR of roughly 7 to 11 cycles used a sample-barcoded 5' primer and a J-beta primer mix. One entry per CDR3 protein, called by TCRdb with MiXCR from the 5' RACE reads. The sample comprises 600,000 or so distinct CDR3 sequences, around 21% of which are singletons, and under 4% rests with the top ten. The sequencing input was blood. These receptors were obtained from an older man in good health.

This clonotype was detected a few times. The rearrangement joins TRBV19 to TRBJ2-5; no firm D call. The assigned J gene may be wrong: the sequence end matches TRBJ2-7 better. The CDR3 covers 16 residues. Germline CDR1 reads LNHDA; CDR2 reads SQIVND (reference sequence). The CDR3 coding sequence is TGTGCCAGCAGAGACACAACGGGCAGAGCATCCTACGAGCAGTACTTC. Amino acid sequence: CASRDTTGRASYEQYF.

The V call is TRBV7-9, the J call TRBJ2-1; 9 bases fit TRBD2. Germline trimming cut 5 bases from V and 2 bases from J; bases unmatched to any gene: 10. This CDR3 is built from 17 residues. CDR1 is SEHNR, CDR2 FQNEAQ, per germline (reference sequence). The CDR3 DNA reads TGTGCCAGCAGCCAATTGGTCGCGGGAGGGGCCTACAATGAGCAGTTCTTC. This codes for CASSQLVAGGAYNEQFF.

This clonotype was picked up a small number of times. CDR3 sequence (DNA): TGTGCCAGCAGTTTGCTCGGAAACTATGGCTACACCTTC. Translated, it gives CASSLLGNYGYTF. This rearrangement joins TRBV12-3 or TRBV12-4 to TRBJ1-2, with unresolved D. The CDR3 has 13 residues. The V end lost 3 bases, the J end lost 2 bases, and 7 bases lay between the germline ends.

This clonotype showed up many times. The J gene is TRBJ2-2, the V gene TRBV12-3 or TRBV12-4, with D possibly being TRBD1 (5 bases). The V end lost 5 bases, the J end lost 6 bases, and 7 bases lay between the germline ends. The CDR3 extends over 12 amino acids. The CDR3 here is CASSAGSGELFF. The CDR3 coding sequence is TGTGCCAGCAGTGCAGGGTCCGGGGAGCTGTTTTTT.

This chain's CDR3 is CASSKGGVSGNTIYF. CDR3 bases: TGTGCCAGCAGCAAAGGAGGGGTCTCTGGAAACACCATATATTTT. This chain connects TRBV21-1 to TRBJ1-3; TRBD1, the table's D call, lacks a check against the DNA. TRBV21-1 has pseudogene status. CDR3 size: 15 residues.

This clonotype was observed a few times. The V gene is TRBV6-2 or TRBV6-3, the J gene TRBJ1-4, with TRBD1 identical over 12 bases. V trimming: 8 bases; J trimming: 8 bases; junction bases outside the gene matches: 9. This CDR3 is built from 15 residues. Germline V gives CDR1 MNHEY, CDR2 SVGEGT. CDR3 bases: TGTGCCAGCCGCCCCGCTGGGACAGGGGGCGAAAAACTGTTTTTT. It specifies CASRPAGTGGEKLFF.

Concerning this clonotype: At one boundary the junction diverges from the germline segment, which might be a read error. This chain links TRBV2 with TRBJ2-1; 7 bases align to TRBD1. The germline V gene has CDR1 SNHLY and CDR2 FYNNEI. This CDR3 has 14 residues. The chain's CDR3 is CASRADRVEETQCF. The CDR3 bases are TGTGCCAGCAGAGCAGACAGGGTAGAGGAGACCCAGTGCTTC.

This clonotype was seen repeatedly, ten times or more. V is TRBV9 and J is TRBJ2-5, with D possibly TRBD2 on 6 matching bases. CDR3 length: 14 residues. With 4 bases removed from V and 1 base from J, the gap between germline ends came to 11 bases. Per germline, CDR1 SGDLS and CDR2 YYNGEE. The DNA of the CDR3 is TGTGCCAGCAGCCCGGCGGGGTCCCAAGAGACCCAGTACTTC. It specifies CASSPAGSQETQYF.

This clonotype was found a few times. The CDR3 sequence: CASSELDRPSEKLFF. The CDR3 nucleotides are TGTGCCAGCAGTGAATTAGACAGGCCGAGCGAAAAACTGTTTTTT. The genes are TRBV25-1 and TRBJ1-4; a weak D match, TRBD1 (6 bases). The CDR3 contains 15 residues. V lost 1 base to trimming and J lost 8 bases, with 14 bases between them. Germline V lookup: CDR1 MGHDK, CDR2 SYGVNS.

This chain uses TRBV5-1 with TRBJ2-5; D is possibly TRBD2 (6 bases). The CDR3 covers 15 residues. V gave up 0 bases and J gave up 2 bases, with 11 bases separating them. In germline, CDR1 is SGHRS, CDR2 YFSETQ. The CDR3 region has the DNA TGCGCCAGCAGCTTGGCCTGGGGGGATCAAGAGACCCAGTACTTC. This translates into CASSLAWGDQETQYF.

Only a few counts were recorded for this clonotype. The rearrangement links TRBV4-1 to TRBJ2-3, with 7 positions matching TRBD2. Per the germline V gene, CDR1 is MGHRA and CDR2 is YSYEKL. CDR3 length equals 17 residues. The V gene end was trimmed by 0 bases and the J gene end by 6 bases; junction bases not matched to a gene: 12. The DNA of the CDR3 is TGCGCCAGCAGCCAAGAGAGTTCGGGCGGGAGCATCGATACGCAGTATTTT. Translation gives CASSQESSGGSIDTQYF.

The chain couples TRBV28 to TRBJ1-1; the D is unclear. This CDR3 contains 16 residues. Germline V gene data show CDR1 as MDHEN and CDR2 as SYDVKM. V was clipped by 10 bases and J by 5 bases, with 26 bases between them. The CDR3 sequence is CATRLGRVGPRTEAFF. The DNA for the CDR3 is TGTGCCACTCGCCTTGGGCGGGTAGGACCGAGAACTGAAGCTTTCTTT.

This clonotype was counted between two and nine times. V is TRBV12-3 or TRBV12-4 and J is TRBJ2-1; D possibly corresponds to TRBD2 (6 bases). The CDR3 is made up of 14 amino acids. Trimming left V 7 bases short and J 6 bases short, with 16 bases between. CDR3 sequence: CASNNSPGLNEQFF. The CDR3 nucleotides read TGTGCCAGCAATAATTCCCCGGGACTCAATGAGCAGTTCTTC.

The rearrangement joins TRBV20-1 to TRBJ2-5; TRBD1 might be the D (6 bases). The germline V gene has CDR1 DFQATT and CDR2 SNEGSKA (reference sequence). This CDR3 region has 12 residues. CDR3 region: CRARPTGETQYF. CDR3 bases: TGCAGAGCTCGGCCGACAGGAGAGACCCAGTACTTC.

To note about this clonotype: One end of the junction varies from germline; a read error may be responsible. The gene calls are TRBV20-1 and TRBJ2-5, with D tentatively TRBD1 (7 bases). Germline lookup yields CDR1 DFQATT and CDR2 SNEGSKA (reference sequence). The CDR3 is 16 residues long. CDR3: CSARPPTGTGQETQHF. The DNA of the CDR3 is TGCAGTGCTAGACCGCCGACAGGGACTGGCCAAGAGACCCAGCACTTC.

The chain combines TRBV15 with TRBJ2-3, with unresolved D. Germline CDR1 and CDR2: LNHNV and YYDKDF (reference sequence). The CDR3 sequence is 14 residues long. Trimming removed 5 bases at V and 0 bases at J, with 9 bases between. The CDR3 protein is CATSAAASTDTQYF. The CDR3 nucleotides read TGTGCCACCAGCGCTGCGGCTAGCACAGATACGCAGTATTTT. Based on the CDR3 plus reference TRBV15 and TRBJ2-3, the full variable domain is DAMVIQNPRYQVTQFGKPVTLSCSQTLNHNVMYWYQQKSSQAPKLLFHYYDKDFNNEADTPDNFQSRRPNTSFCFLDIRSPGLGDTAMYLCATSAAASTDTQYFGPGTRLTVL.

The gene calls are TRBV29-1 and TRBJ2-7; 9 bases agree with TRBD1. The CDR3 is 14 amino acids. Trimming cost V 4 bases and J 5 bases; bases outside gene matches: 9. CDR1 SQVTM and CDR2 ANQGSEA come from the germline V gene. DNA of the CDR3: TGCAGCGTTGGGTCGACACAGGGGGCCCACGAGCAGTACTTC. Its protein is CSVGSTQGAHEQYF.

A few counts support this clonotype. This chain uses TRBV5-1 with TRBJ2-5, with 13 bases lining up with TRBD2. This CDR3 contains 17 residues. V lost 4 bases and J lost 11; bases outside the gene matches: 17. Germline lookup yields CDR1 SGHRS and CDR2 YFSETQ. CDR3 sequence reads: CASSPNRRTSGRPEQYF. The CDR3 coding sequence is TGCGCCAGCAGCCCGAACCGTAGGACTAGCGGGAGACCGGAGCAGTACTTC.

This clonotype was seen only a few times. The chain couples TRBV11-2 to TRBJ2-5, with 7 bases fitting TRBD1. Near its end, the DNA agrees better with TRBJ2-1, so the J call may be wrong. This CDR3 region has 15 residues. The germline V gene encodes CDR1 SGHAT and CDR2 FQNNGV. The CDR3 is CASSLDQQGFDEQFF. CDR3 bases: TGTGCCAGCAGCTTAGATCAACAGGGGTTTGATGAGCAGTTCTTC.

The chain couples TRBV20-1 to TRBJ2-5; the match to TRBD2 covers 11 bases. The CDR3 is made up of 17 amino acids. Germline-derived CDR1 and CDR2 are DFQATT and SNEGSKA (reference sequence). Trimming took 4 bases from V and 1 from J; bases not matched to a gene: 11. CDR3 loop: CSANPPLAGGIQETQYF. CDR3 in DNA: TGCAGTGCTAACCCCCCCCTAGCGGGAGGAATCCAAGAGACCCAGTACTTC.

This clonotype was observed a handful of times. The genes are TRBV4-3 and TRBJ1-2; D not certain. Trimming took 1 base from V and 5 from J, leaving 14 bases between them. CDR1 LGHNA and CDR2 YSLEER come from the germline V gene. CDR3 length: 15 residues. The CDR3, as DNA: TGCGCCAGCAGCCAAGGAATGATGCCGGCTTATGGCTACACCTTC. The encoded protein is CASSQGMMPAYGYTF.

This clonotype appeared a few times. The CDR3 loop is CASSYSSGGVQETQYF. CDR3 coding DNA: TGTGCCAGCAGTTACTCTAGCGGAGGGGTTCAAGAGACCCAGTACTTC. This chain joins TRBV6-2 or TRBV6-3 and TRBJ2-5, with D possibly being TRBD2 (6 bases). Germline V gene data show CDR1 as MNHEY and CDR2 as SVGEGT. Trimming left V 0 bases short and J 2 bases short, with 13 bases between. There are 16 residues in the CDR3.

This clonotype appeared a few times. V and J are TRBV20-1 and TRBJ2-1; D unresolved. This CDR3 region has 13 residues. Germline CDR1 and CDR2: DFQATT and SNEGSKA (reference sequence). Trimming left V 4 bases short and J 8 bases short, with 15 bases between. CDR3 DNA sequence: TGCAGTGCTACCAAATTTAGGGTAGATGAGCAGTTCTTC. Encoded protein: CSATKFRVDEQFF.

The chain employs TRBV29-1 and TRBJ2-1, with TRBD2 matching 7 bases. CDR3 length: 12 residues. With V trimmed by 4 bases and J by 8 bases, 5 bases remained unmatched. CDR1 is SQVTM, CDR2 ANQGSEA, per germline. The CDR3 is CSVGLASDEQFF. Written as DNA, the CDR3 is TGCAGCGTTGGACTAGCCAGCGATGAGCAGTTCTTC.

In its sample, this clonotype was seen many times. V is TRBV5-5 and J is TRBJ2-5; 11 bases match TRBD1. The DNA end lines up better with TRBJ2-7; the J call may be wrong. The CDR3 has 15 residues. Germline CDR1 reads SGHKS; CDR2 reads YYEKEE (reference sequence). The CDR3 protein is CASSAGTGGFYEQYF. The DNA of the CDR3 is TGTGCCAGCAGCGCCGGGACAGGGGGATTCTACGAGCAGTACTTC.

This clonotype came up many times. The J gene is TRBJ1-1, the V gene TRBV3-1; 10 positions match TRBD1. CDR1 is LGHDT, CDR2 YNNKEL, per germline (reference sequence). V was clipped by 1 base and J by 10 bases; unmatched bases: 6. The CDR3 is made up of 14 amino acids. The CDR3 sequence is CASSQGPGQGRAFF. The CDR3 nucleotides are TGTGCCAGCAGCCAAGGACCGGGACAGGGGAGAGCTTTCTTT.

This clonotype was counted between two and nine times. The V gene is TRBV6-4, the J gene TRBJ2-7; 12 bases align to TRBD2. Germline CDR1 MRHNA, CDR2 SNTAGT. Trimming at V came to 4 bases and at J to 1 base, leaving 5 bases not matched to a gene. The CDR3 has 16 residues. In DNA form, the CDR3 reads TGTGCCAGCAGTGCCCGACTAGCGGGAGTATCCTACGAGCAGTACTTC. As protein: CASSARLAGVSYEQYF.